This T cell receptor beta chain was profiled in a study of blood T cell repertoires in COVID-19. Data came from immunoSEQ multiplex PCR; TCRdb stores just in-frame clones and leaves some out. This table holds some 180,000 clones, about 88% found once. V gave up 2 bases and J gave up 0 bases; unmatched junction bases: 7. Germline V gives CDR1 KGHSH, CDR2 LQKENI. The CDR3 covers 17 residues. The material sequenced was peripheral blood. This sequence originates from a man over 45 with COVID-19, enrolled during active disease. V gene TRBV18 combines with J gene TRBJ1-3, with TRBD1 identical over 7 bases. CDR3 sequence (DNA): TGTGCCAGCTCACCAGACTTAAACAGGGGCTCTGGAAACACCATATATTTT. This gives the protein CASSPDLNRGSGNTIYF.